The clone carrying this T cell receptor beta chain was observed once. This record comes from a study of glioma-infiltrating T cells after dendritic cell vaccination. Germline V gene data show CDR1 as KGHSH and CDR2 as LQKENI. This CDR3 comprises 13 residues. V was cut by 1 base and J by 4 bases, with 7 bases left in between. Clones were sequenced by immunoSEQ multiplex PCR, and TCRdb holds only the in-frame ones, with some missing. Here the sample spans approximately 84,000 clones, 85% to 90% being singletons. The clonotype comes from a human donor with glioblastoma. The chain couples TRBV18 to TRBJ2-5; tentative D call: TRBD1 (6 bases). Sequencing was performed on blood, taken before dendritic cell vaccination. In nucleotides, the CDR3 is TGTGCCAGCTCACCACAACAGGGAGAGACCCAGTACTTC. This encodes CASSPQQGETQYF. Filled out from reference TRBV18 and TRBJ2-5, the complete variable domain reads NAGVMQNPRHLVRRRGQEARLRCSPMKGHSHVYWYRQLPEEGLKFMVYLQKENIIDESGMPKERFSAEFPKEGPSILRIQQVVRGDSAAYFCASSPQQGETQYFGPGTRLLVL.